Included here is one TCR beta chain sequence, with context. Its antigen is as yet unknown. The read falls 3 residues short of the CDR3 end, and the missing part is taken from the germline J gene. The data derive from a study of Tregs in tolerant kidney transplant recipients. V shed 5 bases, J shed 5 bases, and the junction held 7 bases outside the gene matches. Germline lookup yields CDR1 SEHNR and CDR2 FQNEAQ (reference sequence). The CDR3 totals 15 residues. Clones were sequenced by immunoSEQ multiplex PCR, and TCRdb holds only the in-frame ones, with some missing. With about 52,000 clones in the sample, the ten largest clones hold roughly 0.9%. Unstimulated Tregs (CD4+CD25+CD127-) and CD4+CD25- non-Tregs were sorted from PBMCs. General study findings and limits: Few patients were studied, so findings need validation in larger groups. Changing PCR primers prevented nucleotide comparison between some patients' samples. Donor-specific Treg expansion exceeded global Treg expansion in tolerant patients, suggesting antigen drive.

This sequence joins TRBV7-9 and TRBJ2-5; TRBD1 aligns across 11 bases. The source of this sequence is a human donor who received a combined kidney and bone marrow transplant. The material sequenced was CD4+ T cells from blood, taken before the transplant. The CDR3 spells CASSLGQGAYETQYF. Incomplete CDR3 DNA: TGTGCCAGCAGCCTAGGACAGGGGGCGTATGAGACC.